This T cell receptor beta chain emerged from a study of blood T cell repertoires in COVID-19. The V gene's germline CDR1 is MNHEY and CDR2 SMNVEV (reference sequence). The length of the CDR3 is 17 residues. V lost 0 bases, J lost 0 bases, and 12 bases lay in between. Data came from immunoSEQ multiplex PCR; TCRdb stores just in-frame clones and leaves some out. The data hold tens of thousands of clones, with 85% to 90% observed a single time. Sequencing used peripheral blood. The TCR sequence derives from a human donor in a cohort sampled during active COVID-19. The rearrangement joins TRBV27 to TRBJ1-5; D is uncertain. CDR3 residues: CASSLSLGGSSNQPQHF. CDR3 coding DNA: TGTGCCAGCAGTTTATCGTTGGGAGGTAGTAGCAATCAGCCCCAGCATTTT.